The entry below gives a single TCR beta chain sequence along with its context. TCRdb's table, derived via immunoSEQ multiplex PCR, lists solely in-frame clones and lacks some. The data contain around 30,000 clones, approximately 94% of them singletons. The source of the sample is a study of control samples from healthy donors and cancer patients. The CDR3 has 15 amino acids. Germline V gene data show CDR1 as SNHLY and CDR2 as FYNNEI. V lost 3 bases and J 2 bases, leaving 13 bases between the germline ends. What was sequenced was blood. This clonotype was sampled from a man in his 60s in good health. The genes are TRBV2 and TRBJ1-2; TRBD1 is a possible D gene (5 bases). This CDR3 reads CASSERYKGNYGYTF. CDR3 coding DNA: TGTGCCAGCAGTGAGAGGTATAAGGGGAACTATGGCTACACCTTC.